The 27 T cell receptor beta chains reported below all come from one sample, sequenced in a study of blood T cell repertoires in COVID-19 (dated by TCRdb to about 2020). Libraries were prepared through the immunoSEQ multiplex PCR assay. Entries here come from immuneACCESS through TCRdb and include only in-frame sequences with V and J called. Some clones fail to appear in such tables; in the studies checked, an unresolved V gene covers under half of the shortfall, and the cause of the remainder is unknown. This sample is represented by 100,000 or so clones; about four fifths of them were singletons. The top ten hold over 9% of the sample. The sample consisted of peripheral blood. The source of these receptors is a woman aged 70-85 years with acute or convalescent COVID-19.

V usage is TRBV13 and J usage is TRBJ1-2; 9 nucleotides agree with TRBD1. Germline-derived CDR1 and CDR2 are PRHDT and FYEKMQ (reference sequence). There are 14 residues in the CDR3. J gave up 8 bases and V 4 bases, and 8 bases lay outside the gene matches. The CDR3: CASSSGQGGDGYTF. The CDR3 coding sequence is TGTGCCAGCAGCTCGGGACAGGGAGGGGACGGCTACACCTTC. The full variable domain, rest sourced from reference TRBV13 and TRBJ1-2, is AAGVIQSPRHLIKEKRETATLKCYPIPRHDTVYWYQQGPGQDPQFLISFYEKMQSDKGSIPDRFSAQQFSDYHSELNMSSLELGDSALYFCASSSGQGGDGYTFGSGTRLTVV.

Worth noting for this clone: At one boundary the junction diverges from the germline segment, which might be a read error. The chain couples TRBV14 to TRBJ2-5; weak D call: TRBD1 (5 bases). The germline V gene encodes CDR1 SGHDN and CDR2 FVKESK. The CDR3 has 15 residues. Here the CDR3 reads CAGSRYPDSQETQYF. CDR3 sequence (DNA): TGTGCCGGCAGCCGTTACCCTGACAGCCAAGAGACCCAGTACTTC. The whole variable domain, remainder taken from reference TRBV14 and TRBJ2-5, is EAGVTQFPSHSVIEKGQTVTLRCDPISGHDNLYWYRRVMGKEIKFLLHFVKESKQDESGMPNNRFLAERTGGTYSTLKVQPAELEDSGVYFCAGSRYPDSQETQYFGPGTRLLVL.

The J gene is TRBJ1-6, the V gene TRBV6-5, with D hard to call. The CDR3 contains 12 residues. The V end lost 6 bases, the J end lost 5 bases, and 5 bases lay between the germline ends. Germline CDR1 and CDR2: MNHEY and SVGAGI. The CDR3 DNA is TGTGCCAGCAGCGGAGATAATTCACCCCTCCACTTT. It specifies CASSGDNSPLHF.

The V call is TRBV27, the J call TRBJ2-1; 11 bases align to TRBD1. Germline CDR1 MNHEY, CDR2 SMNVEV (reference sequence). This CDR3 region has 13 residues. J lost 9 bases, V lost 6 bases, and 4 bases had no gene match. The CDR3 spells CASRRTGGSEQFF. As DNA, the CDR3 is TGTGCCAGCAGAAGGACAGGGGGCAGTGAGCAGTTCTTC.

The chain combines TRBV5-4 with TRBJ2-5; 7 bases fit TRBD1. Trimming removed 2 bases from V and 5 bases from J; junction bases left unmatched: 3. The germline V gene has CDR1 SGHNT and CDR2 YYREEE (reference sequence). The CDR3 runs 13 residues. The CDR3 DNA follows: TGTGCCAGCAGCTTACAGGGGCTGGAGACCCAGTACTTC. This gives the protein CASSLQGLETQYF.

The rearrangement links TRBV3-1 (or the pseudogene TRBV3-2) to TRBJ2-5; 14 positions agree with TRBD2. The CDR3 runs 18 residues. With V trimmed by 4 bases and J by 6 bases, 13 bases remained unmatched. Germline V gives CDR1 LGHDT, CDR2 YNNKEL (reference sequence). The CDR3 reads CASSLSTSGRATGKTQYF. DNA for the CDR3: TGTGCCAGCAGCCTTTCGACTAGCGGGAGGGCCACAGGAAAGACCCAGTACTTC.

V and J are TRBV19 and TRBJ2-3, with 12 bases aligning to TRBD2. V lost 6 bases, J lost 2 bases, and 3 bases stayed unmatched. The CDR3 length is 15 residues. Per the germline V gene, CDR1 is LNHDA and CDR2 is SQIVND (reference sequence). Written as DNA, the CDR3 is TGTGCCAGTAGGCTAGCGGGAGGGCCCACAGATACGCAGTATTTT. It yields the protein CASRLAGGPTDTQYF.

V usage is TRBV29-1 and J usage is TRBJ2-3; 13 bases line up with TRBD2. V shed 6 bases, J shed 4 bases, and the junction held 7 bases outside the gene matches. The CDR3 totals 15 residues. In germline, CDR1 is SQVTM, CDR2 ANQGSEA. The CDR3 spells CSVARTSGSSDTQYF. As DNA, the CDR3 is TGCAGCGTCGCCCGGACTAGCGGGAGTTCAGATACGCAGTATTTT.

The V and J genes are TRBV19 and TRBJ1-3; tentative D call: TRBD1 (6 bases). The CDR3 runs 16 residues. In germline, CDR1 is LNHDA, CDR2 SQIVND (reference sequence). V was pared by 6 bases and J by 0 bases, with 15 bases between. CDR3 protein: CASSSWDTYSGNTIYF. The CDR3 DNA reads as TGTGCCAGTAGCTCTTGGGACACCTACTCTGGAAACACCATATATTTT.

This rearrangement joins TRBV7-8 to TRBJ1-2, with D hard to call. Germline-derived CDR1 and CDR2 are SGHVS and FQNEAQ. The CDR3 has 14 amino acids. The V gene lost 5 bases and the J gene lost 4 bases, with 14 bases spanning the gap. CDR3 in DNA: TGTGCCAGCAGCCAGCGGACGGACCCCTATGGCTACACCTTC. This sequence encodes CASSQRTDPYGYTF. Supplemented by reference TRBV7-8 and TRBJ1-2, the full variable domain reads GAGVSQSPRYKVAKRGQDVALRCDPISGHVSLFWYQQALGQGPEFLTYFQNEAQLDKSGLPSDRFFAERPEGSVSTLKIQRTQQEDSAVYLCASSQRTDPYGYTFGSGTRLTVV.

The J gene is TRBJ1-1, the V gene TRBV5-1; 7 bases are shared with TRBD1. CDR1 and CDR2 from the germline V gene are SGHRS and YFSETQ. Trimming removed 4 bases from V and 1 base from J; junction bases left unmatched: 10. The CDR3 has 16 residues. In nucleotides, the CDR3 is TGCGCCAGCAGCCAACCCTACAGGGGAAAGAACACTGAAGCTTTCTTT. This encodes CASSQPYRGKNTEAFF.

The V call is TRBV29-1, the J call TRBJ2-7; TRBD1 matches 8 bases. V was pared by 1 base and J by 5 bases, with 4 bases of the junction left unmatched. CDR1 and CDR2 (germline): SQVTM, ANQGSEA. The CDR3 sequence is 13 residues long. CDR3 sequence reads: CSVEATGDDEQYF. The CDR3 DNA reads as TGCAGCGTTGAAGCGACAGGGGACGACGAGCAGTACTTC.

The genes are TRBV7-8 and TRBJ2-2; 7 nucleotides line up with TRBD2. Germline V gene data show CDR1 as SGHVS and CDR2 as FQNEAQ. The CDR3 runs to 16 residues. The V and J ends lost 2 bases and 2 bases, in that order; junction bases with no gene match: 5. This CDR3 reads CASSLISGTNTGELFF. The CDR3 DNA is TGTGCCAGCAGCTTAATCAGCGGGACTAACACCGGGGAGCTGTTTTTT. The full variable domain, in which reference TRBV7-8 and TRBJ2-2 provide the parts outside the CDR3, is GAGVSQSPRYKVAKRGQDVALRCDPISGHVSLFWYQQALGQGPEFLTYFQNEAQLDKSGLPSDRFFAERPEGSVSTLKIQRTQQEDSAVYLCASSLISGTNTGELFFGEGSRLTVL.

This clone was detected only once. Germline is not matched at one junction end, which may reflect a read error. The chain is built from TRBV7-7 and TRBJ2-2, with D hard to call. This CDR3 is 13 amino acids long. Germline V lookup: CDR1 SSHAT, CDR2 FNYEAQ (reference sequence). DNA of the CDR3: TGTGCTAGCAGCCCCGGTTATCTCGGGGAGCTGTTTTTT. It is translated as CASSPGYLGELFF. The whole variable domain, filled in from reference TRBV7-7 and TRBJ2-2, reads GAGVSQSPRYKVTKRGQDVTLRCDPISSHATLYWYQQALGQGPEFLTYFNYEAQPDKSGLPSDRFSAERPEGSISTLTIQRTEQRDSAMYRCASSPGYLGELFFGEGSRLTVL.

The rearrangement links TRBV5-1 to TRBJ1-2; D not resolved. Germline CDR1 SGHRS, CDR2 YFSETQ. This CDR3 is built from 15 residues. V lost 6 bases, J lost 2 bases, and 17 bases lay in between. Written as DNA, the CDR3 is TGCGCCAGCACAGCTGCACAGACAACAAACTATGGCTACACCTTC. This gives the protein CASTAAQTTNYGYTF.

V is TRBV12-3 or TRBV12-4 and J is TRBJ1-1; 9 nucleotides match TRBD1. The CDR3 extends over 11 amino acids. With V trimmed by 6 bases and J by 10 bases, 3 bases remained unmatched. As DNA, the CDR3 is TGTGCCAGCAGGCTACAGGGGGCAGCTTTCTTT. Translated, it gives CASRLQGAAFF.

The rearrangement joins TRBV19 to TRBJ1-5, with D unresolved. Looked up from germline, CDR1 is LNHDA and CDR2 is SQIVND (reference sequence). CDR3 size: 15 residues. Trimming left V 3 bases short and J 4 bases short, with 13 bases between. CDR3 amino acids: CASSIGRRVNQPQHF. The CDR3 bases are TGTGCCAGTAGTATCGGAAGGAGGGTAAATCAGCCCCAGCATTTT.

V usage is TRBV5-8 and J usage is TRBJ1-1; 9 positions agree with TRBD1. The V gene's germline CDR1 is SGHTS and CDR2 YDEGEE. The CDR3 is 16 residues long. V lost 3 bases to trimming and J lost 3 bases; unmatched junction nucleotides: 9. The CDR3 sequence is CASSYGTGGVHTEAFF. CDR3 DNA: TGTGCCAGCAGCTATGGAACAGGGGGCGTCCACACTGAAGCTTTCTTT.

The CDR3 is CASSRPSDRGQGNTEAFF. CDR3 DNA sequence: TGTGCCAGTAGTCGACCGTCGGACAGGGGGCAAGGGAACACTGAAGCTTTCTTT. The chain recombines TRBV19 with TRBJ1-1; 11 bases match TRBD1. The germline V gene encodes CDR1 LNHDA and CDR2 SQIVND (reference sequence). V lost 5 bases to trimming and J lost 1 base; unmatched junction nucleotides: 12. The CDR3 is 18 residues long.

The V gene is TRBV7-8, the J gene TRBJ2-5, with TRBD2 identical over 13 bases. Germline V gene data show CDR1 as SGHVS and CDR2 as FQNEAQ. V lost 5 bases and J lost 5; bases outside the gene matches: 8. The CDR3 has 16 amino acids. The CDR3 reads CASSPWTSGSRETQYF. The CDR3 coding sequence is TGTGCCAGCAGCCCGTGGACTAGCGGGAGTAGGGAGACCCAGTACTTC.

This sequence joins TRBV7-6 and TRBJ2-7, with 7 bases fitting TRBD2. V trimming: 1 base; J trimming: 4 bases; junction bases outside the gene matches: 7. Per the germline V gene, CDR1 is SGHVS and CDR2 is FNYEAQ. The CDR3 length is 15 residues. Written as DNA, the CDR3 is TGTGCCAGCAGCTTAGGCCAAGGGGAGGGGTACGAGCAGTACTTC. It translates to CASSLGQGEGYEQYF. The variable domain in full, with the rest retrieved from reference TRBV7-6 and TRBJ2-7, is GAGVSQSPRYKVTKRGQDVALRCDPISGHVSLYWYRQALGQGPEFLTYFNYEAQQDKSGLPNDRFSAERPEGSISTLTIQRTEQRDSAMYRCASSLGQGEGYEQYFGPGTRLTVT.

J is TRBJ1-1 and V is TRBV5-1; D gene uncertain. The CDR3 runs 13 residues. V was cut by 5 bases and J by 1 base, with 9 bases left in between. Looked up from germline, CDR1 is SGHRS and CDR2 is YFSETQ. The CDR3 sequence: CASRVSSNTEAFF. In nucleotides, the CDR3 is TGCGCCAGCAGGGTCAGTTCGAACACTGAAGCTTTCTTT.

This chain links TRBV7-9 with TRBJ2-1, with a possible D match to TRBD2 (6 bases). The V and J ends lost 5 bases and 8 bases respectively, with 16 bases between them. Germline CDR1 SEHNR, CDR2 FQNEAQ (reference sequence). CDR3 length equals 14 residues. The CDR3 spells CASSRSWGVDEQFF. DNA for the CDR3: TGTGCCAGCAGCCGATCATGGGGGGTCGATGAGCAGTTCTTC.

The chain recombines TRBV30 with TRBJ1-6; 8 bases are shared with TRBD1. This CDR3 is 14 amino acids long. Germline CDR1 and CDR2: GTSNPN and SVGIG (reference sequence). V dropped 1 base and J dropped 10; count of bases not matched to a gene: 6. CDR3 sequence (DNA): TGTGCCTGGAGTGGGGACAGGTCGGGGTCACCCCTCCACTTT. It translates to CAWSGDRSGSPLHF. The complete variable domain, with remaining parts taken from reference TRBV30 and TRBJ1-6, reads SQTIHQWPATLVQPVGSPLSLECTVEGTSNPNLYWYRQAAGRGLQLLFYSVGIGQISSEVPQNLSASRPQDRQFILSSKKLLLSDSGFYLCAWSGDRSGSPLHFGNGTRLTVT.

This chain uses TRBV19 with TRBJ2-5, with a tentative D call TRBD1 (6 bases). CDR3 length: 18 amino acids. The V end lost 4 bases, the J end lost 2 bases, and 23 bases lay between the germline ends. The germline gives CDR1 LNHDA, CDR2 SQIVND (reference sequence). Here the CDR3 DNA reads TGTGCCAGTAGTACCTTAGGGCATACAACAGGGCTACAAGAGACCCAGTACTTC. Amino acids: CASSTLGHTTGLQETQYF.

This clone was found once. This sequence joins TRBV6-2 or TRBV6-3 and TRBJ2-7, with 11 bases lining up with TRBD2. CDR1 and CDR2 from the germline V gene are MNHEY and SVGEGT. V trimming: 1 base; J trimming: 2 bases; junction bases outside the gene matches: 4. The CDR3 spans 16 residues. The CDR3: CASSYFTSGSAYEQYF. The CDR3 DNA reads as TGTGCCAGCAGTTACTTTACTAGCGGGAGTGCCTACGAGCAGTACTTC.

This chain uses TRBV10-3 with TRBJ2-2; D possibly corresponds to TRBD2 (5 bases). The germline V gene encodes CDR1 ENHRY and CDR2 SYGVKD. This CDR3 contains 13 residues. Trimming took off 3 bases at V and 6 bases at J, with 8 bases between the two ends. CDR3 loop: CAISDRGSGELFF. The CDR3 region has the DNA TGTGCCATCAGTGATCGGGGTTCCGGGGAGCTGTTTTTT.